The clone carrying this TCR beta chain was seen ten or more times. The antigen remains unidentified. The sequenced template was cDNA made from the entire isolated RNA. There were millions of reads on average in the naive, central memory and regulatory T cell samples. Sequencing used immunoSEQ multiplex PCR; TCRdb keeps in-frame clones, though not all of them. The profile covers 120,000 or so clones, with 15% to 20% appearing a single time and 2.6% taken by the ten largest. The CDR3 consists of 13 residues. Trimming removed 7 bases at V and 0 bases at J, with 7 bases between. CDR1 MDHEN and CDR2 SYDVKM come from the germline V gene. The data originate from a study of beta chain features in type 1 diabetes. At the level of the study: The study examined about 110,000,000 sorted cells across all samples. Study-level points and caveats: Shorter templates might be favored by PCR, equally in patients and controls. In every one of the four CD4+ subsets, TCRB CDR3s were moderately but significantly shorter in Type 1 diabetes patients.

Researchers reported sorting CD4+ naive, central memory, regulatory and stem cell-like memory cells via CD45RO/CCR7/CD25/CD127/CD95/CD27. The sequence was obtained from a man aged 18 to 30 with type 1 diabetes. The sample taken for sequencing was central memory CD4+ T cells from blood. The V and J genes are TRBV28 and TRBJ2-1; D possibly corresponds to TRBD1 (5 bases). The CDR3 region is CASTTDSYNEQFF. The CDR3 DNA reads TGTGCCAGCACGACAGACTCCTACAATGAGCAGTTCTTC.